This passage covers 27 T cell receptor beta chains from one sample sequenced in a study of blood T cell repertoires in COVID-19 (dated by TCRdb to 2020 to 2021). The protocol used for the library was the immunoSEQ multiplex PCR assay. In TCRdb, the immuneACCESS table is reduced to in-frame sequences with V and J assigned. These tables do not hold every clone; where another copy was compared, an unresolved V gene accounts for under half, and the others remain unexplained. This sample gives about 380,000 clones in total; about 90% of them show up just once. About 7% of the sample belongs to the ten largest clones. The sequenced sample consisted of peripheral blood. The receptors originated from a man between 18 and 29 years old with active or convalescent COVID-19.

The chain carries TRBV2 and TRBJ2-7; no firm D call. Germline values: CDR1 SNHLY, CDR2 FYNNEI. The CDR3 contains 12 residues. V lost 8 bases to trimming and J lost 5 bases, with 13 bases between them. The CDR3 coding sequence is TGTGCCAGCCAAACGGGTAACCACGAGCAGTACTTC. Its protein product is CASQTGNHEQYF.

The V and J genes are TRBV9 and TRBJ2-5, with 10 bases identical to TRBD2. This CDR3 has 17 residues. After removal of 0 bases from V and 4 bases from J, the junction contained 9 bases not matched to a gene. Germline CDR1 is SGDLS and CDR2 is YYNGEE. The CDR3 bases are TGTGCCAGCAGCGTAGGGGAGAGACTAGCGGGTGGAGAGACCCAGTACTTC. Amino acids: CASSVGERLAGGETQYF. The entire variable domain, with the rest obtained from reference TRBV9 and TRBJ2-5, is as follows: DSGVTQTPKHLITATGQRVTLRCSPRSGDLSVYWYQQSLDQGLQFLIQYYNGEERAKGNILERFSAQQFPDLHSELNLSSLELGDSALYFCASSVGERLAGGETQYFGPGTRLLVL.

This sequence joins TRBV19 and TRBJ1-5; 12 bases map to TRBD1. This CDR3 has 16 residues. The V and J ends lost 5 bases and 3 bases, in that order; junction bases with no gene match: 5. Per the germline V gene, CDR1 is LNHDA and CDR2 is SQIVND (reference sequence). DNA for the CDR3: TGTGCCAGTAGTTCCGGGACAGGGGGCTTCAATCAGCCCCAGCATTTT. Translated: CASSSGTGGFNQPQHF.

The chain employs TRBV5-1 and TRBJ2-7; 9 nucleotides match TRBD1. Germline V gene lookup returns CDR1 SGHRS and CDR2 YFSETQ. There are 15 residues in the CDR3. J lost 3 bases, V lost 0 bases, and 4 bases had no gene match. CDR3 protein: CASSLGTGASYEQYF. The CDR3 DNA is TGCGCCAGCAGCTTGGGGACAGGGGCGAGCTACGAGCAGTACTTC.

Here the CDR3 DNA reads TGTGCCAGCGGACGGGGGGGGAACACCGGGGAGCTGTTTTTT. This gives the protein CASGRGGNTGELFF. V gene TRBV2 combines with J gene TRBJ2-2; 8 nucleotides agree with TRBD2. This CDR3 is built from 14 residues. V shed 8 bases and J 1 base; nucleotides not matched to a gene: 3. Looked up from germline, CDR1 is SNHLY and CDR2 is FYNNEI.

The rearrangement joins TRBV28 to TRBJ1-4, with D uncertain. Trimming shortened V by 1 base and J by 10 bases, and 22 bases separated the two germline ends. The CDR3 has 17 residues. Germline V gene sequence: CDR1 MDHEN, CDR2 SYDVKM. In DNA, the CDR3 is TGTGCCAGCAGTTTATACCCTCTCTCCGTCGAGTTCGGAAAACTGTTTTTT. This sequence encodes CASSLYPLSVEFGKLFF.

The chain uses TRBV13 and TRBJ2-3; 15 positions match TRBD2. This CDR3 has 18 residues. The J segment lost 5 bases and the V segment lost 4 bases, leaving 10 bases of the junction unmatched. Germline CDR1 PRHDT, CDR2 FYEKMQ (reference sequence). The CDR3, as DNA: TGTGCCAGCAGCTCCACAGGACTAGCGGGAGGGCCTAGAGATACGCAGTATTTT. This encodes CASSSTGLAGGPRDTQYF. Complete variable domain (other parts from reference TRBV13 and TRBJ2-3): AAGVIQSPRHLIKEKRETATLKCYPIPRHDTVYWYQQGPGQDPQFLISFYEKMQSDKGSIPDRFSAQQFSDYHSELNMSSLELGDSALYFCASSSTGLAGGPRDTQYFGPGTRLTVL.

The chain employs TRBV6-5 and TRBJ1-3, with D maybe TRBD1 (5 bases). V was shortened by 6 bases and J by 0 bases, with 9 bases between the two germline ends. Germline lookup yields CDR1 MNHEY and CDR2 SVGAGI. This CDR3 region has 14 residues. The chain's CDR3 is CASRLQVSGNTIYF. The CDR3 DNA reads as TGTGCCAGCAGATTACAGGTCTCTGGAAACACCATATATTTT.

The rearrangement uses TRBV7-2 and TRBJ2-1, with D possibly being TRBD1 (6 bases). The CDR3 is made up of 15 amino acids. The V gene lost 5 bases and the J gene lost 6 bases, with 17 bases spanning the gap. CDR1 and CDR2 (germline): SGHTA, FQGNSA. The CDR3 loop reads CASSPLWTVPNEQFF. The DNA for the CDR3 is TGTGCCAGCAGCCCCCTCTGGACAGTGCCCAATGAGCAGTTCTTC.

The chain joins TRBV27 to TRBJ1-2; TRBD1 agrees at 7 bases. CDR3 length equals 16 residues. The J segment lost 6 bases and the V segment lost 5 bases, leaving 15 bases of the junction unmatched. Germline assignment: CDR1 MNHEY and CDR2 SMNVEV (reference sequence). CDR3 loop: CASSVRSDRILNGYTF. The CDR3 bases are TGTGCCAGCAGTGTGCGATCGGACAGGATCTTGAATGGCTACACCTTC.

The chain joins TRBV15 to TRBJ2-1, with 8 bases lining up with TRBD2. V dropped 6 bases and J dropped 8; count of bases not matched to a gene: 9. The CDR3 length is 14 residues. Germline V CDR1 and CDR2: LNHNV, YYDKDF (reference sequence). The CDR3 reads CATSSAGAGDEQFF. In DNA, the CDR3 is TGTGCCACCAGTTCAGCGGGAGCTGGCGATGAGCAGTTCTTC.

The chain joins TRBV3-1 (or the pseudogene TRBV3-2) to TRBJ1-1; a possible D gene is TRBD1 (5 bases). The CDR3 is 13 residues long. The germline V and J ends were trimmed by 2 bases and 5 bases, with 9 bases remaining between them. Germline-derived CDR1 and CDR2 are LGHDT and YNNKEL (reference sequence). Here the CDR3 DNA reads TGTGCCAGCAGCCAATGGGGCGCAACTGAAGCTTTCTTT. It encodes CASSQWGATEAFF.

The chain carries TRBV18 and TRBJ2-7, with 9 bases fitting TRBD1. CDR1 is KGHSH, CDR2 LQKENI, per germline. The junction had 9 bases not matched to a gene; V was cut back by 3 bases and J by 6 bases. This CDR3 has 15 amino acids. The DNA of the CDR3 is TGTGCCAGCTCACCCGCGGACAGGGGAACTCTCGAGCAGTACTTC. Translated, it gives CASSPADRGTLEQYF.

This chain uses TRBV28 with TRBJ1-4, with TRBD1 matching 7 bases. This CDR3 region has 15 residues. Per germline, CDR1 MDHEN and CDR2 SYDVKM. The J segment lost 7 bases and the V segment lost 7 bases, leaving 12 bases of the junction unmatched. The CDR3 nucleotides are TGTGCCAGCACTGACTACAGGGGACAGACTGAAAAACTGTTTTTT. Translation: CASTDYRGQTEKLFF.

This clone was observed once. The rearrangement links TRBV19 to TRBJ2-3; D might be TRBD2 (5 bases). From germline, CDR1 is LNHDA and CDR2 SQIVND (reference sequence). With 6 bases removed from V and 3 bases from J, the gap between germline ends came to 10 bases. This CDR3 region has 13 residues. The CDR3 sequence is CASRIRGTDTQYF. In nucleotides, the CDR3 is TGTGCCAGTAGGATAAGAGGGACAGATACGCAGTATTTT.

The chain carries TRBV7-9 and TRBJ2-7; 8 bases are a match to TRBD2. This CDR3 region has 17 residues. Per germline, CDR1 SEHNR and CDR2 FQNEAQ (reference sequence). J lost 2 bases, V lost 4 bases, and 13 bases had no gene match. The CDR3 is CASSSGGLAINPYEQYF. The DNA for the CDR3 is TGTGCCAGCAGCTCAGGCGGACTAGCCATAAACCCCTACGAGCAGTACTTC.

This clone was seen only once. V is TRBV28 and J is TRBJ1-5, with a tentative D call TRBD1 (5 bases). Germline V gene sequence: CDR1 MDHEN, CDR2 SYDVKM. V was clipped by 3 bases and J by 11 bases, with 17 bases between them. The length of the CDR3 is 14 residues. Here the CDR3 DNA reads TGTGCCAGCAGTTTTCCCCTGGGCAGGGCGACCCAGCATTTT. It specifies CASSFPLGRATQHF.

In its sample, this clone was seen a few times. The chain links TRBV7-9 to TRBJ2-7; 7 bases are a match to TRBD1. Germline CDR1 reads SEHNR; CDR2 reads FQNEAQ (reference sequence). There are 14 residues in the CDR3. Trimming at V came to 4 bases and at J to 7 bases, leaving 10 bases not matched to a gene. The CDR3 spells CASSSSTGWEEQYF. The CDR3 region has the DNA TGTGCCAGCAGCTCTTCGACAGGGTGGGAGGAGCAGTACTTC.

The rearrangement joins TRBV3-1 (or the pseudogene TRBV3-2) to TRBJ2-5; 14 bases match TRBD2. V was pared by 4 bases and J by 0 bases, with 4 bases of the junction left unmatched. The CDR3 covers 17 residues. Per germline, CDR1 LGHDT and CDR2 YNNKEL (reference sequence). The CDR3 DNA is TGTGCCAGCAGCCCTCGGACTAGCGGGGGGTACCAAGAGACCCAGTACTTC. Translating it yields CASSPRTSGGYQETQYF.

The gene calls are TRBV27 and TRBJ2-1; the match to TRBD2 covers 13 bases. Per germline, CDR1 MNHEY and CDR2 SMNVEV (reference sequence). There are 15 residues in the CDR3. With V trimmed by 7 bases and J by 4 bases, 4 bases remained unmatched. The CDR3: CASISGLAGYNEQFF. CDR3 in DNA: TGTGCCAGCATTTCGGGACTAGCGGGGTACAATGAGCAGTTCTTC.

The chain links TRBV10-3 to TRBJ1-3; 8 positions match TRBD1. The CDR3 sequence is 17 residues long. Germline V gene sequence: CDR1 ENHRY, CDR2 SYGVKD. Unmatched junction bases numbered 8, after V lost 4 bases and J lost 0 bases. The CDR3 nucleotides are TGTGCCATCAGTGGCAACCGGGACAGGTTCTCTGGAAACACCATATATTTT. Amino acids: CAISGNRDRFSGNTIYF.

The chain has TRBV11-2 and TRBJ1-5; D gene unclear. This CDR3 contains 15 residues. The V end was cut by 0 bases, the J end by 0 bases, with 6 bases between. Germline V gene lookup returns CDR1 SGHAT and CDR2 FQNNGV. The CDR3 reads CASSLEPNSNQPQHF. The CDR3 DNA is TGTGCCAGCAGCTTAGAACCTAATAGCAATCAGCCCCAGCATTTT.

The chain recombines TRBV7-2 with TRBJ1-2; 7 nucleotides match TRBD1. The trim removed 5 bases at V and 8 bases at J, leaving 23 bases unmatched. This CDR3 is built from 18 residues. Germline V gene lookup returns CDR1 SGHTA and CDR2 FQGNSA. CDR3 in amino acids: CASSQRGLFQGDPGGYTF. The CDR3 DNA follows: TGTGCCAGCAGCCAGAGGGGGCTTTTTCAGGGAGACCCAGGGGGCTACACCTTC. Supplemented by reference TRBV7-2 and TRBJ1-2, the full variable domain reads GAGVSQSPSNKVTEKGKDVELRCDPISGHTALYWYRQSLGQGLEFLIYFQGNSAPDKSGLPSDRFSAERTGGSVSTLTIQRTQQEDSAVYLCASSQRGLFQGDPGGYTFGSGTRLTVV.

This chain uses TRBV5-5 with TRBJ2-7; 9 bases map to TRBD1. V trimming: 0 bases; J trimming: 0 bases; junction bases outside the gene matches: 10. This CDR3 has 18 residues. Germline CDR1 reads SGHKS; CDR2 reads YYEKEE (reference sequence). The CDR3 DNA is TGTGCCAGCAGCTTGGCAGGGACAGGGAGAAAGGGCTCCTACGAGCAGTACTTC. It specifies CASSLAGTGRKGSYEQYF. The full variable domain, its missing parts supplied by reference TRBV5-5 and TRBJ2-7, is DAGVTQSPTHLIKTRGQQVTLRCSPISGHKSVSWYQQVLGQGPQFIFQYYEKEERGRGNFPDRFSARQFPNYSSELNVNALLLGDSALYLCASSLAGTGRKGSYEQYFGPGTRLTVT.

This clone has a single count. The chain recombines TRBV24-1 with TRBJ2-3; D is unresolved. V dropped 0 bases and J dropped 3 bases, with 12 bases sitting between them. Germline-derived CDR1 and CDR2 are KGHDR and SFDVKD. The CDR3 is 16 amino acids. The CDR3 sequence is CATSDLPSRITDTQYF. CDR3 nucleotide sequence: TGTGCCACCAGTGATTTGCCCTCGAGGATTACAGATACGCAGTATTTT.

The V gene is TRBV2, the J gene TRBJ1-5; a possible D gene is TRBD1 (5 bases). In germline, CDR1 is SNHLY, CDR2 FYNNEI. With 3 bases removed from V and 3 bases from J, the gap between germline ends came to 12 bases. This CDR3 is 15 amino acids long. The CDR3 spells CASSDSRQTNQPQHF. The CDR3 DNA sequence: TGTGCCAGCAGTGATAGCCGACAGACCAATCAGCCCCAGCATTTT.

J is TRBJ1-1 and V is TRBV7-2, with 8 bases aligning to TRBD1. The CDR3 is 15 amino acids. Per the germline V gene, CDR1 is SGHTA and CDR2 is FQGNSA. The V segment lost 0 bases and the J segment 11 bases; nucleotides outside the gene matches: 11. CDR3 protein: CASSLALTGVMAAFF. The CDR3 DNA is TGTGCCAGCAGCTTAGCCCTGACAGGGGTGATGGCTGCTTTCTTT.